This is a list of T cell receptor beta chains from one sample in a study of blood T cell repertoires in COVID-19. TCRdb keeps only in-frame clones here, not all; method: immunoSEQ multiplex PCR. The table has about 74,000 clones, roughly 88% seen once; the top ten hold 1.5% to 2.5%. Sample: peripheral blood. The receptors stem from a woman of 80 years or more with active or convalescent COVID-19. Each CDR3 is given without its conserved first and last residue. The order of the fields is CDR3 length, V gene, CDR3 protein.

len: 15; v_gene: TRBV19; CDR3aa: ASSQHPGTAYNSPLH
len: 13; v_gene: TRBV19; CDR3aa: ASSTGQGSNQPQH
len: 13; v_gene: TRBV19; CDR3aa: ASTQNFANTGELF
len: 13; v_gene: TRBV7-7; CDR3aa: ASSLRGGSTDTQY
len: 11; v_gene: TRBV6-1; CDR3aa: ASSEGRAHTQY
len: 13; v_gene: TRBV30; CDR3aa: AWSPYRGRQAEAF
len: 13; v_gene: TRBV19; CDR3aa: ASSMRPVQGHEQF
len: 12; v_gene: TRBV12-5; CDR3aa: ASGAGAGGYIQY
len: 14; v_gene: TRBV5-8; CDR3aa: ASSLVGGRASGEQF
len: 12; v_gene: TRBV7-9; CDR3aa: ASSPEGGNTEAF
len: 13; v_gene: TRBV11-3; CDR3aa: ASSSSGLVIHEQF
len: 16; v_gene: TRBV7-2; CDR3aa: ASSLRWATGLNTGELF
len: 17; v_gene: TRBV5-1; CDR3aa: ASSPNTETATFYNSPLH
len: 13; v_gene: TRBV27; CDR3aa: ASSYGGSWGEKLF
len: 14; v_gene: TRBV5-6; CDR3aa: ASSYGTGGLNTEAF
len: 11; v_gene: TRBV5-4; CDR3aa: ASSLERENEQF
len: 13; v_gene: TRBV27; CDR3aa: ASTRRGGWDTEAF
len: 13; v_gene: TRBV4-3; CDR3aa: ASSRQRGSGNTIY
len: 11; v_gene: TRBV12-3/TRBV12-4; CDR3aa: ASSLTGGYGYT
len: 10; v_gene: TRBV25-1; CDR3aa: ASSGALTEQY
len: 15; v_gene: TRBV15; CDR3aa: ATSRDSLAGGGGELF
len: 13; v_gene: TRBV6-5; CDR3aa: ASSQSRGRNTEAF
len: 13; v_gene: TRBV6-2/TRBV6-3; CDR3aa: ASSTGPDRDYGYT
len: 14; v_gene: TRBV11-2; CDR3aa: ASSFLTGTGGTEAF
len: 13; v_gene: TRBV27; CDR3aa: ASSPRRTLDSKAF
len: 13; v_gene: TRBV7-7; CDR3aa: ASSLGRGPTDTQY
len: 14; v_gene: TRBV18; CDR3aa: ASSPYRVATNEKLF
len: 11; v_gene: TRBV11-3; CDR3aa: ASSHGQRDTQY
len: 14; v_gene: TRBV6-5; CDR3aa: ASSYPRQGISYEQY
len: 14; v_gene: TRBV11-2; CDR3aa: ASSLGVSGRPGELF
len: 10; v_gene: TRBV2; CDR3aa: ASSVRGEKLF
len: 11; v_gene: TRBV5-8; CDR3aa: ASSSDRMTEAF
len: 12; v_gene: TRBV7-2; CDR3aa: ASSPLAGGYEQY
len: 16; v_gene: TRBV5-4; CDR3aa: ASSLGAGLAGVPGELF
len: 11; v_gene: TRBV27; CDR3aa: ASSFGDRGAQH
len: 11; v_gene: TRBV30; CDR3aa: ACEGGGNQPQH
len: 11; v_gene: TRBV6-5; CDR3aa: ASTGQGTNTQY
len: 11; v_gene: TRBV14; CDR3aa: ASNSSAQETQY
len: 17; v_gene: TRBV7-2; CDR3aa: ASSSLPGLAGYRSYEQY
len: 12; v_gene: TRBV4-1; CDR3aa: ASSLDRWNTEAF